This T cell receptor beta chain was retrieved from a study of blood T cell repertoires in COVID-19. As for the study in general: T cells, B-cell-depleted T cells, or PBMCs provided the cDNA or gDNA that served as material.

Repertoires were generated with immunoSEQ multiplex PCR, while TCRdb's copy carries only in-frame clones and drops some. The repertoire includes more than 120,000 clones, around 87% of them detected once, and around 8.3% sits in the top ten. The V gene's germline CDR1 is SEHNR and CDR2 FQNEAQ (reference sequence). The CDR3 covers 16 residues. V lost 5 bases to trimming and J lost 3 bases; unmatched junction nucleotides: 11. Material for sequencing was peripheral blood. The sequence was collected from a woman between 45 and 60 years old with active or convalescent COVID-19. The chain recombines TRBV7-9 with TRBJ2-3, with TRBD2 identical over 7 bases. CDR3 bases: TGTGCCAGCAGCCTGTGGGTCAAGCGGGATACAGATACGCAGTATTTT. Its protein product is CASSLWVKRDTDTQYF.